This is a list of T cell receptor beta chains from one sample in a study of T cells in Graves' hyperthyroidism and ophthalmopathy. From the multiplex PCR reads, TCRdb called clonotypes with MiXCR, one entry per CDR3 protein. The sample has over 700,000 distinct CDR3 sequences, under 45% seen once. The sequenced material came from blood. The origin of the receptors is a woman aged 40 to 49 with Graves' hyperthyroidism. Each CDR3 is given with its conserved first and last residue. D genes are given only for firm matches.

D: TRBD1
J: .
V: TRBV5-4
CDR3: CASSWTGDEQFF

D: .
J: TRBJ1-6
V: TRBV7-2
CDR3: CASSLPDSPLHF

D: .
J: TRBJ2-7
V: TRBV10-3
CDR3: CAISGGQGGSYEQYF

D: .
J: TRBJ1-5
V: TRBV6-5
CDR3: CASADPSGNQPQHF

D: .
J: TRBJ1-1
V: TRBV11-3
CDR3: CASSIPPTRAFF

D: .
J: TRBJ1-5
V: TRBV27
CDR3: CASSSSAGFWGFNQPQHF

D: TRBD2
J: TRBJ2-7
V: TRBV4-2
CDR3: CASSQDLAGTRSYEQYF

D: .
J: TRBJ2-7
V: TRBV2
CDR3: CASSVLSYEQYF

D: TRBD1
J: TRBJ2-5
V: TRBV2
CDR3: CASNPQGAFETQYF

D: .
J: TRBJ1-3
V: TRBV30
CDR3: CAWSIVSGNTIYF

D: .
J: TRBJ1-2
V: TRBV29-1
CDR3: CSVEGLGDGYTF

D: .
J: TRBJ1-2
V: TRBV6-5
CDR3: CAGRDGYTF

D: .
J: TRBJ2-3
V: TRBV7-9
CDR3: CASSLIITDTQYF

D: TRBD2
J: TRBJ2-5
V: TRBV7-2
CDR3: CASSSPRTRKETQYF

D: .
J: TRBJ1-3
V: TRBV6-2/TRBV6-3
CDR3: CASSYLGDYGYTIYF